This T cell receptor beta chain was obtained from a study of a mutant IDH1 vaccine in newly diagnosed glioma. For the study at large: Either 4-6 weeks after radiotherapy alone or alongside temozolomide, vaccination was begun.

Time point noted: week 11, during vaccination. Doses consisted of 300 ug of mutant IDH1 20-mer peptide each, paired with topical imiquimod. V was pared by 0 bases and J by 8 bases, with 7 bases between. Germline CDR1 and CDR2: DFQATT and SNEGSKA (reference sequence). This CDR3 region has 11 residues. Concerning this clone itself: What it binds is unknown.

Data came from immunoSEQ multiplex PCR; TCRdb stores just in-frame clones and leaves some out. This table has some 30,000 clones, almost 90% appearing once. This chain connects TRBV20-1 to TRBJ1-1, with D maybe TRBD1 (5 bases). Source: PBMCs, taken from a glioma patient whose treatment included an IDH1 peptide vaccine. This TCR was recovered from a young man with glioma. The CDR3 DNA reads TGCAGTGCTAGAGAAGACAGCGAAGCTTTCTTT. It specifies CSAREDSEAFF.